The rows below give T cell receptor beta chains drawn from one sample of a study of CD8 T cells in Susac syndrome. A single record per CDR3 protein comes from TCRdb applying MiXCR to the immunoSEQ multiplex PCR reads. The repertoire holds around 200,000 distinct CDR3 sequences, with 80% to 95% as singletons. Material: CD8+ T cells from PBMCs. The receptor source for this set is a human donor with multiple sclerosis. CDR3s include the opening cysteine and the closing phenylalanine or tryptophan. A D gene is named only where the DNA matches it firmly. Clone size is given for some rows only: seen once, a few or many times, or a class if the clone is expanded.

clone size | CDR3 length | J gene | D gene | V gene | CDR3 protein | CDR3 DNA
once | 17 | TRBJ2-3 | TRBD2 | TRBV13 | CASSLTLAGGSTDTQYF | TGTGCCAGCAGCTTAACCCTAGCGGGGGGGAGCACAGATACGCAGTATTTT
- | 18 | TRBJ2-1 | - | TRBV19 | CASSIPPGSGKIYNEQFF | TGTGCCAGTAGTATCCCTCCGGGTAGCGGAAAGATATACAATGAGCAGTTCTTC
- | 16 | TRBJ2-3 | - | TRBV7-2 | CASSSTDPISQHTQYF | TGTGCCAGCAGCTCCACTGACCCGATATCCCAACATACGCAGTATTTT
- | 14 | TRBJ2-7 | - | TRBV11-3 | CASSLAATGYEQYF | TGTGCCAGCAGCTTAGCAGCGACAGGCTACGAGCAGTACTTC
- | 14 | TRBJ1-2 | - | TRBV5-6 | CASSSRQTNYGYTF | TGTGCCAGCAGCTCCAGACAAACTAACTATGGCTACACCTTC
- | 14 | TRBJ1-5 | - | TRBV27 | CASRAGTSNQPQHF | TGTGCCAGCAGGGCAGGGACCAGCAATCAGCCCCAGCATTTT
- | 16 | TRBJ1-2 | - | TRBV10-3 | CAISETGRSEGGGYTF | TGTGCCATCAGTGAGACGGGACGGAGCGAGGGAGGTGGCTACACCTTC
- | 15 | TRBJ2-6 | - | TRBV5-4 | CASSFGVSGANVLTF | TGTGCCAGCAGCTTCGGGGTCTCTGGGGCCAACGTCCTGACTTTC
- | 16 | TRBJ2-7 | - | TRBV14 | CASSQTLQGPTYEQYF | TGTGCCAGCAGCCAAACACTACAGGGACCAACCTACGAGCAGTACTTC
few | 14 | TRBJ2-3 | - | TRBV9 | CASSVAAFTDTQYF | TGTGCCAGCAGCGTAGCTGCCTTCACAGATACGCAGTATTTT
- | 14 | TRBJ1-2 | TRBD1 | TRBV6-6 | CASSLGQGARGYTF | TGTGCCAGCAGCCTAGGACAGGGGGCACGCGGCTACACCTTC
- | 17 | TRBJ2-7 | TRBD1 | TRBV6-1 | CASSELVGTGGSYEQYF | TGTGCCAGCAGTGAACTCGTCGGGACAGGGGGTTCCTACGAGCAGTACTTC
once | 14 | TRBJ1-2 | TRBD1 | TRBV29-1 | CSVGSGQGPNGYTF | TGCAGCGTTGGTTCGGGACAGGGCCCTAATGGCTACACCTTC
- | 14 | TRBJ2-7 | - | TRBV12-5 | CASGESTVVYEQYF | TGTGCTAGTGGCGAATCGACAGTTGTCTACGAGCAGTACTTC
- | 13 | TRBJ2-7 | - | TRBV7-9 | CASSLTYRYEQYF | TGTGCCAGCAGCTTAACTTATCGGTACGAGCAGTACTTC
- | 14 | TRBJ2-7 | - | TRBV5-6 | CASSLNDDTYEQYF | TGTGCCAGCAGCTTGAACGACGACACCTACGAGCAGTACTTC
- | 15 | TRBJ2-1 | TRBD2 | TRBV10-3 | CAISVSGNAYNEQFF | TGTGCCATCAGTGTTAGCGGGAATGCTTACAATGAGCAGTTCTTC
- | 14 | TRBJ2-1 | - | TRBV20-1 | CSARDTVLASEQFF | TGCAGTGCTAGAGACACCGTCCTTGCCTCTGAGCAGTTCTTC
- | 16 | TRBJ2-7 | TRBD1 | TRBV20-1 | CSARDFQGQGAYEQYF | TGCAGTGCTAGAGATTTTCAAGGACAGGGGGCTTACGAGCAGTACTTC
few | 13 | TRBJ2-1 | - | TRBV7-3 | CASSLGGRNEQFF | TGTGCCAGCAGCTTGGGGGGGCGCAATGAGCAGTTCTTC
- | 13 | TRBJ2-1 | - | TRBV6-1 | CASLPSTYNEQFF | TGTGCCAGCCTGCCTAGCACCTACAATGAGCAGTTCTTC
- | 15 | TRBJ2-7 | TRBD1 | TRBV6-6 | CASSYSDRERDEQYF | TGTGCCAGCAGTTACTCGGACAGGGAGCGCGACGAGCAGTACTTC
- | 13 | TRBJ2-1 | - | TRBV29-1 | CSVVGGQNNEQFF | TGCAGCGTTGTGGGGGGACAGAACAATGAGCAGTTCTTC
- | 12 | TRBJ1-5 | TRBD1 | TRBV6-5 | CASSYPGGPQHF | TGTGCCAGCAGTTACCCAGGGGGCCCCCAGCATTTT
- | 15 | TRBJ1-5 | - | TRBV19 | CASTAVGGTDQPQHF | TGTGCCAGTACGGCCGTGGGAGGGACGGATCAGCCCCAGCATTTT
once | 15 | TRBJ2-5 | - | TRBV3-1 | CASSPPRVDQETQYF | TGTGCCAGCAGCCCCCCCCGGGTCGACCAAGAGACCCAGTACTTC
- | 15 | TRBJ2-7 | TRBD2 | TRBV24-1 | CATSGRLAGVDEQYF | TGTGCCACCAGTGGACGACTAGCGGGGGTTGACGAGCAGTACTTC
- | 12 | TRBJ2-1 | - | TRBV6-2/TRBV6-3 | CASSYMRGEQFF | TGTGCCAGCAGTTATATGAGAGGTGAGCAGTTCTTC